This entry lists 21 T cell receptor beta chains sequenced from one sample in a study of CD8+CD57+ T cells in acquired aplastic anemia. CD8+CD57+ cell expansion, shown by flow cytometry, had occurred in the patients selected for sequencing. The template for TCR beta VDJ and CDR3 sequence profiling was genomic DNA. TCRdb re-derived calls from the reads in MiXCR, one entry per CDR3 protein. Here the sample spans over 150,000 distinct CDR3 sequences, about half being singletons. Sequencing input: sorted CD4+, CD8+, or CD8+CD57+ T cells (not recorded which) from PBMCs. The receptors come from a human donor with aplastic anemia.

This clonotype was seen a few times. This rearrangement joins TRBV10-3 to TRBJ2-1; 11 positions agree with TRBD2. Germline CDR1 is ENHRY and CDR2 is SYGVKD. J was trimmed by 8 bases and V by 6 bases; bases with no gene match: 9. The CDR3 spans 15 residues. The CDR3 protein is CAIRFSGRAADEQFF. The CDR3 DNA is TGTGCCATCAGGTTTAGCGGGAGGGCTGCGGATGAGCAGTTCTTC.

On this clonotype itself: A much larger clone differs from this one at a single base, so this may be a read error. This chain joins TRBV11-2 and TRBJ1-1, with D possibly being TRBD1 (5 bases). V lost 3 bases to trimming and J lost 2 bases, with 16 bases between them. Looked up from germline, CDR1 is SGHAT and CDR2 is FQNNGV. This CDR3 has 16 amino acids. The CDR3: CASSFVDMGLNTEAFF. The CDR3 DNA is TGTGCCAGCAGCTTCGTGGACATGGGTTTAAACACTGAAGCTTTCTTT.

This clonotype was recorded a few times. This chain joins TRBV29-1 and TRBJ2-1, with D uncertain. Germline V gives CDR1 SQVTM, CDR2 ANQGSEA. V shed 4 bases and J shed 7 bases, with 17 bases lying between them. This CDR3 has 14 amino acids. The CDR3 DNA sequence: TGCAGCGTTGTACTCAGTATGACCCGGAATGAGCAGTTCTTC. Amino acids: CSVVLSMTRNEQFF.

The CDR3 protein is CAIRFEGGSSQPQHF. The DNA of the CDR3 is TGTGCCATCCGCTTTGAGGGGGGCTCCTCTCAGCCCCAGCATTTT. The gene calls are TRBV10-3 and TRBJ1-5; possibly TRBD1 for D (6 bases). Trimming left V 8 bases short and J 6 bases short, with 20 bases between. The germline CDR1 and CDR2 sequences are ENHRY and SYGVKD. The CDR3 is made up of 15 amino acids.

V gene TRBV24-1 combines with J gene TRBJ2-2, with 8 bases aligning to TRBD1. The V segment lost 9 bases and the J segment 6 bases; nucleotides outside the gene matches: 2. The CDR3 is 12 residues long. The germline gives CDR1 KGHDR, CDR2 SFDVKD. The CDR3 protein is CATQQGAGELFF. In DNA form, the CDR3 reads TGTGCCACCCAACAGGGGGCCGGGGAGCTGTTTTTT.

This chain connects TRBV19 to TRBJ1-4; no firm D call. Between the trimmed V and J ends, which lost 5 bases and 8 bases, there was a span of 6 bases. The CDR3 extends over 11 amino acids. Germline CDR1 LNHDA, CDR2 SQIVND (reference sequence). The CDR3 spells CASSEGEKLFF. The DNA of the CDR3 is TGTGCCAGTAGTGAAGGGGAAAAACTGTTTTTT.

This chain uses TRBV6-1 with TRBJ1-2, with D perhaps matching TRBD1 (6 bases). Per the germline V gene, CDR1 is MNHNS and CDR2 is SASEGT. V lost 3 bases to trimming and J lost 0 bases, with 11 bases between them. The CDR3 is made up of 15 amino acids. CDR3 residues: CASSDGGRANYGYTF. CDR3 nucleotides: TGTGCCAGCAGTGATGGGGGCCGAGCTAACTATGGCTACACCTTC.

This clonotype was counted many times. The chain uses TRBV5-1 and TRBJ2-1; 12 nucleotides agree with TRBD1. J was trimmed by 8 bases and V by 4 bases; bases with no gene match: 10. The CDR3 covers 16 residues. CDR1 is SGHRS and CDR2 is YFSETQ in the germline V gene. The CDR3 spells CASSPAGQGAGDEQFF. CDR3 in DNA: TGCGCCAGCAGCCCCGCGGGACAGGGGGCAGGGGATGAGCAGTTCTTC.

There are many counts of this clonotype. The rearrangement uses TRBV7-2 and TRBJ1-2; D is ambiguous. In germline, CDR1 is SGHTA, CDR2 FQGNSA. The germline V and J ends were trimmed by 10 bases and 3 bases, with 15 bases remaining between them. This CDR3 is 13 amino acids long. The CDR3 bases are TGTGCCACCTCGCGGGAGATCTACTATGGCTACACCTTC. Translation: CATSREIYYGYTF.

V is TRBV30 and J is TRBJ1-1; D not resolved. This CDR3 is 14 amino acids long. From germline, CDR1 is GTSNPN and CDR2 SVGIG (reference sequence). The germline V and J ends were trimmed by 4 bases and 0 bases, with 12 bases remaining between them. CDR3 loop: CAWKVRLLNTEAFF. As DNA, the CDR3 is TGTGCCTGGAAGGTCAGACTCTTGAACACTGAAGCTTTCTTT.

The rearrangement uses TRBV7-9 and TRBJ2-5, with D maybe TRBD2 (6 bases). The germline V and J ends were trimmed by 7 bases and 5 bases, with 14 bases remaining between them. Germline loops: CDR1 SEHNR, CDR2 FQNEAQ (reference sequence). This CDR3 has 13 residues. CDR3 sequence (DNA): TGTGCCAGCATGGTCTGGGGGGAGGAGACCCAGTACTTC. It encodes CASMVWGEETQYF.

There are a few counts of this clonotype. The chain carries TRBV6-5 and TRBJ2-1; D is ambiguous. The germline V and J ends were trimmed by 7 bases and 2 bases, with 12 bases remaining between them. The CDR3 spans 14 residues. The germline V gene has CDR1 MNHEY and CDR2 SVGAGI. CDR3 sequence (DNA): TGTGCCAGCAATTTAGACCCGACCTACAATGAGCAGTTCTTC. Its translation is CASNLDPTYNEQFF.

This clonotype was seen once. This chain connects TRBV7-2 to TRBJ2-5; TRBD2 agrees at 7 bases. The CDR3 runs 13 residues. Germline loops: CDR1 SGHTA, CDR2 FQGNSA. The ends lost 10 bases at V and 4 bases at J; junction bases unmatched: 9. CDR3 DNA: TGTGCCACCTCCGTTACGGGGGGAGAGACCCAGTACTTC. It is translated as CATSVTGGETQYF.

This clonotype was seen more than once but under ten times. The gene calls are TRBV25-1 and TRBJ2-1; 7 bases fit TRBD1. The CDR3 is 12 amino acids. Germline lookup yields CDR1 MGHDK and CDR2 SYGVNS. The ends lost 8 bases at V and 8 bases at J; junction bases unmatched: 6. CDR3 sequence: CASSRGNDEQFF. The CDR3 DNA is TGTGCCAGCTCCAGGGGGAACGATGAGCAGTTCTTC.

The V and J genes are TRBV7-9 and TRBJ1-3; D unresolved. The CDR3 spans 14 residues. Germline-derived CDR1 and CDR2 are SEHNR and FQNEAQ (reference sequence). The V and J ends lost 6 bases and 0 bases respectively, with 9 bases between them. The DNA of the CDR3 is TGTGCCAGCAGTCCCGTGGTCTCTGGAAACACCATATATTTT. Amino acids: CASSPVVSGNTIYF.

The chain has TRBV4-3 and TRBJ2-5; 7 nucleotides line up with TRBD2. TRBJ2-7 matches the DNA end more closely, so the J call is doubtful. Per germline, CDR1 LGHNA and CDR2 YSLEER. The CDR3 is 16 residues long. The CDR3 DNA follows: TGCGCCAGCAGCCAAGCCTCCACTAGCGCAGCCTACGAGCAGTACTTC. Its protein is CASSQASTSAAYEQYF.

This clonotype was counted once. The chain couples TRBV9 to TRBJ1-3; TRBD1 matches at 9 bases. The CDR3 consists of 16 residues. V shed 4 bases and J 3 bases; nucleotides not matched to a gene: 8. CDR1 is SGDLS, CDR2 YYNGEE, per germline. The CDR3 region is CASSPTGGLGGNTIYF. DNA for the CDR3: TGTGCCAGCAGCCCGACAGGGGGATTAGGTGGAAACACCATATATTTT.

This clonotype was detected only a few times. The V and J genes are TRBV19 and TRBJ2-2; D ambiguous. CDR1 LNHDA and CDR2 SQIVND come from the germline V gene (reference sequence). The CDR3 totals 13 residues. V was cut by 2 bases and J by 4 bases, with 5 bases left in between. CDR3 sequence: CASSISVTGELFF. DNA of the CDR3: TGTGCCAGTAGTATATCCGTCACCGGGGAGCTGTTTTTT.

J is TRBJ1-5 and V is TRBV11-2; 7 positions match TRBD1. The CDR3 length is 15 residues. Germline values: CDR1 SGHAT, CDR2 FQNNGV. Trimming removed 0 bases from V and 4 bases from J; junction bases left unmatched: 3. CDR3 DNA: TGTGCCAGCAGCTTAGAGGCAGGGGGTAATCAGCCCCAGCATTTT. It encodes CASSLEAGGNQPQHF.

This clonotype has only a few counts. This sequence joins TRBV10-1 and TRBJ1-1; D remains ambiguous. Germline lookup yields CDR1 WNHNN and CDR2 SYGVQD (reference sequence). Between the trimmed V and J ends, which lost 2 bases and 0 bases, there was a span of 10 bases. This CDR3 region has 15 residues. In DNA form, the CDR3 reads TGCGCCAGCAGTGAGACGGGCCGAATGAACACTGAAGCTTTCTTT. It translates to CASSETGRMNTEAFF.

The V and J genes are TRBV13 and TRBJ1-2; unclear D gene. Trimming pared 5 bases from V and 1 base from J, leaving 8 bases between. This CDR3 is built from 13 residues. Germline V gene lookup returns CDR1 PRHDT and CDR2 FYEKMQ (reference sequence). CDR3 DNA: TGTGCCAGCAGCCCTCGGGGTAACTATGGCTACACCTTC. It codes for CASSPRGNYGYTF.